This T cell receptor beta chain was captured by sequencing in a study of blood T cell repertoires in COVID-19. In the study overall: PBMCs, B-cell-depleted T cells, or T cells provided the cDNA or gDNA that made up the material.

Authors' methods: From reference gene primer amplification, estimates of nucleated cell counts were derived. Produced via immunoSEQ multiplex PCR; TCRdb's table is partial and in-frame only. The V and J calls and the clone size are those of that table, but D and trimming were determined from the DNA. Among roughly 200,000 clones listed, roughly 90% were seen once. The V gene lost 1 base and the J gene lost 6 bases, with 15 bases spanning the gap. The germline CDR1 and CDR2 sequences are LGHDT and YNNKEL (reference sequence). The CDR3 spans 15 residues. This chain uses TRBV3-1 (or the pseudogene TRBV3-2) with TRBJ1-2; tentative D call: TRBD1 (6 bases). Sequencing was done on a sample of peripheral blood. This TCR derives from a man in his late teens or twenties with active or convalescent COVID-19. CDR3 protein: CASSQGQTGWDGYTF. The CDR3 nucleotides read TGTGCCAGCAGCCAAGGCCAGACAGGATGGGATGGCTACACCTTC.